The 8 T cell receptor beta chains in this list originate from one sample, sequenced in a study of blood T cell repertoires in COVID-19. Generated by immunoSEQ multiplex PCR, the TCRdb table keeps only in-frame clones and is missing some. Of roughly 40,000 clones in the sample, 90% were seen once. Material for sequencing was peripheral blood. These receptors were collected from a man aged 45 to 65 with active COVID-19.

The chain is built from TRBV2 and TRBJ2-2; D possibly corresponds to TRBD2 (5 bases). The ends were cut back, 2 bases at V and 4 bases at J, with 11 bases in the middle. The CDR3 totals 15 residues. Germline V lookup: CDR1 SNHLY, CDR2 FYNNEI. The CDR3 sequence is CASSESAGGTGELFF. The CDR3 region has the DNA TGTGCCAGCAGTGAATCTGCGGGTGGCACCGGGGAGCTGTTTTTT.

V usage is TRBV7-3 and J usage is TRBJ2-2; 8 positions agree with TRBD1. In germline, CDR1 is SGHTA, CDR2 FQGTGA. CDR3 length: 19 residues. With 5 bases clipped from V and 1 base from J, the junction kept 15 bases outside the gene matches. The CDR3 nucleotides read TGTGCCAGCAGCCGGGGGAACGGAGGGACAGGAGGGAACACCGGGGAGCTGTTTTTT. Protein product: CASSRGNGGTGGNTGELFF.

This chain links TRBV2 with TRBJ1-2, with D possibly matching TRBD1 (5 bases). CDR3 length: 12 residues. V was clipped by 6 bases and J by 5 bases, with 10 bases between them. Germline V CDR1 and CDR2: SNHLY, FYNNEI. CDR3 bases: TGTGCCAGCAGATTAGACAGATATGGCTACACCTTC. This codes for CASRLDRYGYTF. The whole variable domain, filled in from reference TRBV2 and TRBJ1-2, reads EPEVTQTPSHQVTQMGQEVILRCVPISNHLYFYWYRQILGQKVEFLVSFYNNEISEKSEIFDDQFSVERPDGSNFTLKIRSTKLEDSAMYFCASRLDRYGYTFGSGTRLTVV.

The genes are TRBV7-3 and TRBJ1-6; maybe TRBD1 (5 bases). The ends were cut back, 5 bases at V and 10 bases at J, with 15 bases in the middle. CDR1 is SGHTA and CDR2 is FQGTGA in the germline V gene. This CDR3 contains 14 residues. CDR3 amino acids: CASSLDSRNSPLHF. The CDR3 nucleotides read TGTGCCAGCAGCCTAGACAGTCGCAACTCACCCCTCCACTTT.

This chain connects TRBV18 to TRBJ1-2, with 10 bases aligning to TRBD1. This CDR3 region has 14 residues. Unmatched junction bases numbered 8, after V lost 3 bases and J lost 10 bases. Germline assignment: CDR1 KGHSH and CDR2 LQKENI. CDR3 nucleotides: TGTGCCAGCTCACCTTACCGGGACAGGGGCCCCTACACCTTC. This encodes CASSPYRDRGPYTF. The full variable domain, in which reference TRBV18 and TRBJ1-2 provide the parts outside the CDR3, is NAGVMQNPRHLVRRRGQEARLRCSPMKGHSHVYWYRQLPEEGLKFMVYLQKENIIDESGMPKERFSAEFPKEGPSILRIQQVVRGDSAAYFCASSPYRDRGPYTFGSGTRLTVV.

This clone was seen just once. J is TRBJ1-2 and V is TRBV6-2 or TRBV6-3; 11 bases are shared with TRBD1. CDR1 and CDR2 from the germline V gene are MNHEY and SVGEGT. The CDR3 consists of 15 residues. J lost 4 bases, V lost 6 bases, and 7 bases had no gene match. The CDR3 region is CASSHRDRGIYGYTF. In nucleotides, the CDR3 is TGTGCCAGCAGCCACCGGGACAGGGGGATCTATGGCTACACCTTC.

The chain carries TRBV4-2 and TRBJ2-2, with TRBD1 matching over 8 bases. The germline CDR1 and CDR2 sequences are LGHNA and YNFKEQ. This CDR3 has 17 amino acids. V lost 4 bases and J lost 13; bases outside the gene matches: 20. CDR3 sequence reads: CASSPETGDTRLVGLFF. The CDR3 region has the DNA TGTGCCAGCAGCCCGGAGACAGGGGACACACGGCTGGTTGGGCTGTTTTTT.

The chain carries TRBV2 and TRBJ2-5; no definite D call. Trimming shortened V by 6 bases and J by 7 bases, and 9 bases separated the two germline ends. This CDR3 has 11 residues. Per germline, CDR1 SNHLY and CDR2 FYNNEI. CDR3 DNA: TGTGCCAGCAGCCCCGTCGGGACCCAGTACTTC. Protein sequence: CASSPVGTQYF.